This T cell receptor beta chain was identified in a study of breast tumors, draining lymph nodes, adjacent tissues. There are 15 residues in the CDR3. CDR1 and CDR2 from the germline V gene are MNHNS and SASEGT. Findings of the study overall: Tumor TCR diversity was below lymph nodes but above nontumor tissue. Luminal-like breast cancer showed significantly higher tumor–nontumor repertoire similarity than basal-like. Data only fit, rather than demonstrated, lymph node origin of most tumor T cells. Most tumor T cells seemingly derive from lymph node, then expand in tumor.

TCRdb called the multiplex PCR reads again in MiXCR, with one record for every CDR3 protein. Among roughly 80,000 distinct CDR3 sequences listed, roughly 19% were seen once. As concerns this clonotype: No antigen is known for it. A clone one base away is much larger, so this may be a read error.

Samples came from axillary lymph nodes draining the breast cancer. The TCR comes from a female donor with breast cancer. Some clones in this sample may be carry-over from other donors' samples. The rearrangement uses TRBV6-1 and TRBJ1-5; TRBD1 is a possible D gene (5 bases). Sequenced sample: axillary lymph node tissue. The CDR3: CASSVEVGTAQPRHF. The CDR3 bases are TGTGCCAGCAGTGTCGAAGTAGGGACGGCTCAGCCCCGGCATTTT.